The entry below gives a single T cell receptor beta chain sequence along with its context. Antigen: not known. Only in-frame clones appear in the TCRdb table, and some are missing; sequencing was by immunoSEQ multiplex PCR. This table has tens of thousands of clones, 70% to 90% appearing once. CDR3 length: 16 residues. Germline V CDR1 and CDR2: ENHRY, SYGVKD. The trim removed 3 bases at V and 3 bases at J, leaving 9 bases unmatched. The sample belongs to a study of OX40 agonist ivuxolimab in advanced cancers. Study-wide results and caveats: Expanded clones tended on average to be more numerous among CD8+ T cells than CD4+.

The receptor's source is an adult with an advanced solid tumor such as melanoma, head and neck, liver or kidney cancer. This rearrangement joins TRBV10-3 to TRBJ1-1; 8 bases align to TRBD1. The sample here was CD4+ or CD8+ T cells sorted from blood, taken in a trial of the OX40 agonist ivuxolimab. The CDR3 region is CAISDPQGAGDTEAFF. The CDR3 nucleotides read TGTGCCATCAGTGACCCCCAGGGGGCTGGGGACACTGAAGCTTTCTTT.